This TCR beta chain emerged from a study of regulatory T cells in long-lasting Graves disease. Background on the study: The antithyroid drugs taken by newly diagnosed Graves' patients had been used for under 3 months.

This CDR3 is built from 16 residues. The V end lost 5 bases, the J end lost 5 bases, and 22 bases lay between the germline ends. Germline V gene lookup returns CDR1 SGHVS and CDR2 FQNEAQ. Study results and limitations: TCR diversity was lower in persistent than newly diagnosed Graves' disease. Persistent disease samples used TRBV28, TRBJ1-2 and TRBJ2-5 preferentially.

There are many counts of this clonotype. Its antigen remains unidentified. Time point of the sample: newly diagnosed GD, antithyroid drugs for less than 3 months. Extracted PBMC RNA gave rise to the TCR library. HTBI primers from iRepertoire and Arm-PCR of CDR3 regions yielded the TCR beta libraries. One entry per CDR3 protein results from TCRdb running MiXCR on the multiplex PCR reads. Of roughly 400,000 distinct CDR3 sequences listed, about 15% are singletons. These data were likewise used in another study, on T cells in Graves' hyperthyroidism and ophthalmopathy. According to that study: By a 13 V-J model, ophthalmopathy was set apart from stable hyperthyroidism.

Sequenced material: peripheral blood mononuclear cells (PBMCs), taken at new diagnosis, from a patient treated with antithyroid drugs. The clonotype originates from a woman in her forties with Graves disease. The chain joins TRBV7-8 to TRBJ2-7, with a weak D call TRBD2 (5 bases). CDR3 loop: CASSPNPRGAIDEQYF. DNA of the CDR3: TGTGCCAGCAGCCCCAACCCCCGGGGTGCCATAGACGAGCAGTACTTC.